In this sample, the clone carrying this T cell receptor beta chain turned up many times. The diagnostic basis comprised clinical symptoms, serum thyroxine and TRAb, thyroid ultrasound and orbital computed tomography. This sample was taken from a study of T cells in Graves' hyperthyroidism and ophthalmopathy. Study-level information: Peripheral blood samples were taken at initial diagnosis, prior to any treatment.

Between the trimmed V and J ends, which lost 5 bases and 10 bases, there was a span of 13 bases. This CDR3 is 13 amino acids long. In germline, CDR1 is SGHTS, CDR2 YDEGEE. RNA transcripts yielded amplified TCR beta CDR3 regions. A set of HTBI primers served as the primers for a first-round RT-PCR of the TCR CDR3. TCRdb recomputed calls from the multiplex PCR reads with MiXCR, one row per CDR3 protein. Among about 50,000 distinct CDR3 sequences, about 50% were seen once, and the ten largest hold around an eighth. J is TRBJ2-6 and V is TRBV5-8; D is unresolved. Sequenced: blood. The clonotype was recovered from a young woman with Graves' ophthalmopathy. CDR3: CASSWRFANVLTF. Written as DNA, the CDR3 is TGTGCCAGCAGTTGGCGATTTGCTAACGTCCTGACTTTC.